These 20 T cell receptor beta chains were all obtained from the same sample, sequenced in a study of a mutant IDH1 vaccine in newly diagnosed glioma. For these TCRs, the target antigens are not known. Profiling relied on immunoSEQ multiplex PCR, and the TCRdb table lists in-frame clones only, not all of them. This sample yields approximately 35,000 clones, of which over 75% are seen a single time; approximately 2.4% belongs to the top ten. Time point of the sample: week 23, last vaccination. In every dose of vaccine, 300 ug of mutant IDH1 20-mer peptide was given alongside topical imiquimod. The starting material was PBMCs, obtained from a glioma patient whose treatment included an IDH1 peptide vaccine. The receptor set was obtained from a man in his forties with glioma.

The V and J genes are TRBV18 and TRBJ1-3, with TRBD1 matching 7 bases. The V and J ends lost 3 bases and 4 bases, in that order; junction bases with no gene match: 6. Germline-derived CDR1 and CDR2 are KGHSH and LQKENI. The CDR3 is made up of 15 amino acids. DNA of the CDR3: TGTGCCAGCTCACCGACAGGGAACGACGGAAACACCATATATTTT. It yields the protein CASSPTGNDGNTIYF.

This clone has only a few counts. The rearrangement joins TRBV6-1 to TRBJ1-2, with D unclear. CDR1 is MNHNS and CDR2 is SASEGT in the germline V gene. The CDR3 extends over 13 amino acids. The ends were cut back, 2 bases at V and 0 bases at J, with 4 bases in the middle. CDR3 sequence reads: CASSETANYGYTF. The CDR3 DNA follows: TGTGCCAGCAGTGAAACAGCTAACTATGGCTACACCTTC.

The chain employs TRBV4-2 and TRBJ1-1; D not certain. The CDR3 sequence is 15 residues long. Between the trimmed V and J ends, which lost 1 base and 1 base, there was a span of 10 bases. Germline assignment: CDR1 LGHNA and CDR2 YNFKEQ. The CDR3 bases are TGTGCCAGCAGCCAAGGCAACAGAGAGAACACTGAAGCTTTCTTT. Translated: CASSQGNRENTEAFF.

The chain is built from TRBV6-5 and TRBJ1-4, with D tentatively TRBD1 (6 bases). The ends were cut back, 5 bases at V and 7 bases at J, with 17 bases in the middle. This CDR3 has 15 residues. The germline CDR1 and CDR2 sequences are MNHEY and SVGAGI. CDR3 loop: CASSQRGGLSEKLFF. DNA of the CDR3: TGTGCCAGCAGTCAACGCGGGGGGCTAAGTGAAAAACTGTTTTTT.

The chain recombines TRBV5-6 with TRBJ1-4; no firm D call. The length of the CDR3 is 14 residues. Trimming took 0 bases from V and 4 from J, leaving 7 bases between them. CDR1 and CDR2 (germline): SGHDT, YYEEEE. DNA for the CDR3: TGTGCCAGCAGCTTGGTGGGAGGTAATGAAAAACTGTTTTTT. Protein sequence: CASSLVGGNEKLFF.

The genes are TRBV15 and TRBJ2-3; maybe TRBD1 (6 bases). CDR1 LNHNV and CDR2 YYDKDF come from the germline V gene (reference sequence). The CDR3 has 18 amino acids. Trimming cost V 5 bases and J 0 bases, with 21 bases left between them. The CDR3 region has the DNA TGTGCCACCAGCGGCTGGCATTGGGACACCTCTAGCACAGATACGCAGTATTTT. This gives the protein CATSGWHWDTSSTDTQYF.

J is TRBJ1-5 and V is TRBV2; D gene uncertain. Trimming took 1 base from V and 7 from J, leaving 14 bases between them. CDR3 length: 15 amino acids. In germline, CDR1 is SNHLY, CDR2 FYNNEI. CDR3 sequence (DNA): TGTGCCAGCAGTGAAGTGGAGGGTCGTCGGCAGCCCCAGCATTTT. Translating it yields CASSEVEGRRQPQHF. The whole variable domain, remainder taken from reference TRBV2 and TRBJ1-5, is EPEVTQTPSHQVTQMGQEVILRCVPISNHLYFYWYRQILGQKVEFLVSFYNNEISEKSEIFDDQFSVERPDGSNFTLKIRSTKLEDSAMYFCASSEVEGRRQPQHFGDGTRLSIL.

The gene calls are TRBV7-9 and TRBJ1-2; 10 positions match TRBD1. CDR1 and CDR2 (germline): SEHNR, FQNEAQ (reference sequence). The V segment lost 5 bases and the J segment 2 bases; nucleotides outside the gene matches: 14. This CDR3 comprises 18 residues. The CDR3, as DNA: TGTGCCAGCAGCCTAACCCCGCTCCCGGGACAGGGGAACTATGGCTACACCTTC. Protein product: CASSLTPLPGQGNYGYTF. Based on the CDR3 plus reference TRBV7-9 and TRBJ1-2, the full variable domain is DTGVSQNPRHKITKRGQNVTFRCDPISEHNRLYWYRQTLGQGPEFLTYFQNEAQLEKSRLLSDRFSAERPKGSFSTLEIQRTEQGDSAMYLCASSLTPLPGQGNYGYTFGSGTRLTVV.

The genes are TRBV5-8 and TRBJ1-1, with D possibly matching TRBD1 (5 bases). Germline CDR1 reads SGHTS; CDR2 reads YDEGEE. Trimming took 6 bases from V and 1 from J, leaving 13 bases between them. The CDR3 is made up of 14 amino acids. The CDR3 loop is CASNPSGQNTEAFF. The CDR3 DNA reads as TGTGCCAGCAACCCCTCAGGGCAGAACACTGAAGCTTTCTTT.

A few counts support this clone. This chain links TRBV6-4 with TRBJ2-3; 11 bases map to TRBD2. The V gene's germline CDR1 is MRHNA and CDR2 SNTAGT. V dropped 0 bases and J dropped 8; count of bases not matched to a gene: 7. The CDR3 sequence is 16 residues long. The CDR3 protein is CASSDSSSGGSATQYF. The CDR3 DNA reads TGTGCCAGCAGTGACTCGTCTAGCGGGGGGTCCGCTACGCAGTATTTT.

V usage is TRBV6-5 and J usage is TRBJ2-6; no reliable D call. The CDR3 sequence is 14 residues long. The V and J ends lost 5 bases and 8 bases respectively, with 13 bases between them. CDR1 is MNHEY, CDR2 SVGAGI, per germline. CDR3 residues: CASSPYPPTNVLTF. For the CDR3, the DNA is TGTGCCAGCAGTCCCTATCCCCCAACCAACGTCCTGACTTTC.

V and J are TRBV27 and TRBJ2-5; TRBD2 aligns across 7 bases. Trimming took 6 bases from V and 7 from J; bases not matched to a gene: 14. This CDR3 is 15 amino acids long. The germline V gene has CDR1 MNHEY and CDR2 SMNVEV (reference sequence). The CDR3 sequence: CASSQPERGEGTQYF. As DNA, the CDR3 is TGTGCCAGCAGCCAACCGGAACGGGGGGAAGGGACCCAGTACTTC.

This sequence joins TRBV19 and TRBJ1-2; TRBD1 is a possible D gene (6 bases). V shed 9 bases and J shed 9 bases, with 23 bases lying between them. Germline CDR1 reads LNHDA; CDR2 reads SQIVND (reference sequence). The CDR3 totals 14 residues. The CDR3, as DNA: TGTGCCAGAGGGAGGGGGAAAAAGATCTCTTGCTACACCTTC. Encoded protein: CARGRGKKISCYTF.

The rearrangement joins TRBV6-1 to TRBJ2-2; D remains ambiguous. This CDR3 is built from 16 residues. CDR1 and CDR2 from the germline V gene are MNHNS and SASEGT. V was shortened by 3 bases and J by 0 bases, with 11 bases between the two germline ends. The CDR3 protein is CASSDVYFANTGELFF. CDR3 in DNA: TGTGCCAGCAGTGACGTTTACTTCGCGAACACCGGGGAGCTGTTTTTT.

As DNA, the CDR3 is TGTGCCACCAGCAGGGCCGGGACAGGGAAATTTCTTATCGGGGAGCTGTTTTTT. It yields the protein CATSRAGTGKFLIGELFF. The chain joins TRBV15 to TRBJ2-2, with 9 positions matching TRBD1. The CDR3 covers 18 residues. With 3 bases clipped from V and 7 bases from J, the junction kept 15 bases outside the gene matches. The V gene's germline CDR1 is LNHNV and CDR2 YYDKDF (reference sequence).

This clone was detected only once. This chain uses TRBV6-5 with TRBJ1-1, with 11 bases lining up with TRBD1. The CDR3 length is 15 residues. V trimming: 6 bases; J trimming: 5 bases; junction bases outside the gene matches: 8. CDR1 is MNHEY, CDR2 SVGAGI, per germline. The CDR3 loop is CASSRGQGARTEAFF. CDR3 in DNA: TGTGCCAGCAGCCGCGGACAGGGGGCACGGACTGAAGCTTTCTTT.

The chain is built from TRBV19 and TRBJ1-1; possibly TRBD1 for D (5 bases). The ends were cut back, 7 bases at V and 4 bases at J, with 13 bases in the middle. CDR3 length equals 13 residues. Germline CDR1 reads LNHDA; CDR2 reads SQIVND (reference sequence). The CDR3 bases are TGTGCCAGTACTTGGGGTGGGGGCACTGAAGCTTTCTTT. Translating gives CASTWGGGTEAFF.

The chain has TRBV29-1 and TRBJ2-2; no firm D call. The germline gives CDR1 SQVTM, CDR2 ANQGSEA. The CDR3 loop spans 13 amino acids. Trimming took 6 bases from V and 8 from J, leaving 16 bases between them. The CDR3: CSVGRTPGGELFF. The CDR3 DNA is TGCAGCGTCGGACGGACCCCTGGAGGGGAGCTGTTTTTT.

This clone was picked up one time. The chain recombines TRBV7-6 with TRBJ1-5; 8 nucleotides agree with TRBD1. Germline lookup yields CDR1 SGHVS and CDR2 FNYEAQ. This CDR3 region has 16 residues. V dropped 5 bases and J dropped 2; count of bases not matched to a gene: 8. CDR3 nucleotide sequence: TGTGCCAGCAGCCCTCGGACAGGGTCGGGCAATCAGCCCCAGCATTTT. Its translation is CASSPRTGSGNQPQHF.

The chain has TRBV7-8 and TRBJ1-2; no definite D call. The CDR3 totals 15 residues. V lost 1 base to trimming and J lost 0 bases, with 9 bases between them. Germline CDR1 SGHVS, CDR2 FQNEAQ. CDR3 bases: TGTGCCAGCAGCTTAGGGATACTAACTAACTATGGCTACACCTTC. Its protein product is CASSLGILTNYGYTF.